Reported below is one T cell receptor (beta chain). This sample stems from a study of cytomegalovirus exposure and HLA in healthy donors. Germline V gene lookup returns CDR1 LNHDA and CDR2 SQIVND (reference sequence). Trimming left V 5 bases short and J 2 bases short, with 13 bases between. CDR3 length: 14 residues. The PCR used 60 Vbeta and 13 Jbeta primers. Profiling relied on immunoSEQ multiplex PCR, and the TCRdb table lists in-frame clones only, not all of them. In total, the table holds 80,000 to 100,000 clones. Source material: PBMCs. The V gene is TRBV19, the J gene TRBJ2-7, with no clear D. The clonotype was recovered from a man aged 45 to 65 in good health and CMV-seronegative. CDR3: CASSFRTSAYEQYF. DNA for the CDR3: TGTGCCAGTAGTTTCCGTACATCCGCCTACGAGCAGTACTTC.